A selection of T cell receptor beta chains follows, all from one sample in a study of molecular identifiers for immune sequencing clone quantification. TCRdb re-analysed the PCR reads in MiXCR, keeping a single row per CDR3 protein. The table has more than 450,000 distinct CDR3 sequences, approximately 25% seen once; the top ten hold approximately 0.8%. Sequenced material: naive CD8+ T cells from blood, with Jurkat cell RNA spiked in. These TCRs come from a human donor in good health. Some libraries in this study had Jurkat cell RNA spiked in. The CDR3 runs from the conserved cysteine through the conserved F or W. Each record gives: V gene, clone size, J gene, D gene, CDR3 protein, CDR3 DNA. D genes are given only for firm matches. The size of a clone is reported for some rows only, either as once, few or many, or as a class for expanded clones.

TRBV7-9,-,TRBJ2-7,-,CASSLAGGGSSYEQYF,TGTGCCAGCAGCTTAGCGGGGGGCGGGAGCTCCTACGAGCAGTACTTC
TRBV7-9,-,TRBJ1-1,-,CASSPTDRPNTEAFF,TGTGCCAGCAGCCCAACAGACAGGCCGAACACTGAAGCTTTCTTT
TRBV4-1,-,TRBJ2-1,TRBD2,CASSRVGGRTYNEQFF,TGCGCCAGCAGCCGCGTGGGCGGGAGAACCTACAATGAGCAGTTCTTC
TRBV4-1,-,TRBJ2-7,-,CASSQVPPGGYEQYF,TGCGCCAGCAGCCAAGTTCCTCCTGGCGGCTACGAGCAGTACTTC
TRBV6-5,few,TRBJ2-7,TRBD1,CASSYGTGGIYEQYF,TGTGCCAGCAGTTATGGGACAGGGGGTATTTACGAGCAGTACTTC
TRBV5-1,-,TRBJ2-1,-,CASSLENNNKEQFF,TGCGCCAGCAGCTTGGAGAACAACAACAAGGAGCAGTTCTTC
TRBV3-1,-,TRBJ2-2,-,CASSQEGRLNTGGLFF,TGTGCCAGCAGCCAAGAGGGGCGCTTGAACACCGGGGGGCTGTTTTTT
TRBV29-1,-,TRBJ2-7,TRBD2,CSGLAGPSYEQYF,TGCAGCGGACTAGCGGGCCCCTCCTACGAGCAGTACTTC
TRBV6-2/TRBV6-3,few,TRBJ2-2,-,CASSPTLANTGELFF,TGTGCCAGCAGTCCCACCCTTGCGAACACCGGGGAGCTGTTTTTT
TRBV27,few,TRBJ1-6,-,CASSLNVGTYNSPLHF,TGTGCCAGCAGTTTGAACGTCGGGACCTATAATTCACCCCTCCACTTT
TRBV6-5,many,TRBJ2-5,-,CASSQPGLNQETQYF,TGTGCCAGCAGCCAACCAGGTCTCAACCAAGAGACCCAGTACTTC
TRBV4-1,-,TRBJ2-1,-,CASSQRPSDHEQFF,TGCGCCAGCAGCCAGCGGCCTAGCGATCATGAGCAGTTCTTC
TRBV20-1,-,TRBJ2-2,-,CSARGINGSGTGELFF,TGCAGTGCTAGAGGAATTAACGGGAGCGGTACCGGGGAGCTGTTTTTT
TRBV2,few,TRBJ1-3,-,CASSEDIRPSGNTIYF,TGTGCCAGCAGTGAAGACATTAGGCCCTCTGGAAACACCATATATTTT
TRBV5-1,-,TRBJ1-2,TRBD1,CASSLIGQGVYGYTF,TGCGCCAGCAGCTTGATAGGACAGGGGGTCTATGGCTACACCTTC
TRBV29-1,-,TRBJ2-1,TRBD2,CSVEGLAVSYNEQFF,TGCAGCGTTGAGGGACTAGCGGTCTCCTACAATGAGCAGTTCTTC
TRBV14,-,TRBJ2-7,TRBD2,CASSQDVSTSGIIIEQYF,TGTGCCAGCAGCCAAGATGTATCTACTAGCGGGATAATTATAGAGCAGTACTTC
TRBV12-3/TRBV12-4,few,TRBJ2-3,-,CASSFEGSSTDTQYF,TGTGCCAGCAGTTTCGAGGGGTCAAGCACAGATACGCAGTATTTT
TRBV29-1,-,TRBJ2-7,TRBD2,CSVEFLAGGSQNPYEQYF,TGCAGCGTTGAATTTCTAGCGGGAGGGTCACAGAACCCCTACGAGCAGTACTTC
TRBV28,few,TRBJ2-3,-,CASSQMGTDTQYF,TGTGCCAGCAGTCAGATGGGAACAGATACGCAGTATTTT
TRBV2,many,TRBJ1-5,-,CASSAPDSDQPQHF,TGTGCCAGCAGTGCCCCGGACAGCGATCAGCCCCAGCATTTT
TRBV6-6,-,TRBJ1-6,-,CVSSYRTVNSPLHF,TGTGTCAGCAGTTACAGGACAGTGAATTCACCCCTCCACTTT
TRBV4-1,few,TRBJ2-1,TRBD2,CASSQDWPSGYNEQFF,TGCGCCAGCAGCCAAGATTGGCCTAGCGGTTACAATGAGCAGTTCTTC
TRBV15,few,TRBJ2-7,TRBD1,CATSRVQGDYEQYF,TGTGCCACCAGCAGAGTTCAGGGGGACTACGAGCAGTACTTC